This T cell receptor beta chain was captured in a study of graft-versus-host responses after intestinal transplantation. Per germline, CDR1 LGHNA and CDR2 YNFKEQ. The CDR3 extends over 16 amino acids. Trimming cost V 0 bases and J 5 bases, with 17 bases left between them. This clone was counted once. The antigen remains unidentified. Assay used: immunoSEQ multiplex PCR; TCRdb lists only in-frame clones, some missing. This repertoire shows nearly 110,000 clones, about 87% found once; its top ten account for approximately 0.76%. This clonotype originated in a human donor who was the organ donor for an intestinal transplant. The rearrangement joins TRBV4-2 to TRBJ2-7; weak D call: TRBD2 (5 bases). This specimen was unstimulated CD4+ T cells sorted from spleen or lymph node cells, taken before transplant. CDR3 DNA sequence: TGTGCCAGCAGCCAAGAATCGAGGGCCCGATCCCACGAGCAGTACTTC. Amino acid sequence: CASSQESRARSHEQYF.